This record looks at one TCR beta chain sequence and its context. The target antigen is unknown. This specimen belongs to a study of memory CD4+ T cells and cytomegalovirus serostatus. Study outcomes and limitations: About 40% of the roughly 150 known CMV-associated TCRbeta sequences appeared in CD4+ memory. CMV serostatus prediction reached median AUC around 0.94, or 0.89 with US-trained model.

The sort gate was single viable CD3+CD4+CD8-CD45RO+ cells for memory CD4+ T cells. Some clones are missing from TCRdb's copy, which holds only in-frame ones; the method was immunoSEQ multiplex PCR. The profile shows just over 45,000 clones, 77% of them singletons. There are 12 residues in the CDR3. Germline-derived CDR1 and CDR2 are SEHNR and FQNEAQ (reference sequence). V was cut by 3 bases and J by 10 bases, with 12 bases left in between. The sequence was collected from an adult in good health and CMV-seronegative. The gene calls are TRBV7-9 and TRBJ2-5; D unresolved. What was sequenced was memory CD4+ T cells from blood. The CDR3 sequence is CASSFQKALQYF. CDR3 DNA sequence: TGTGCCAGCAGCTTTCAGAAGGCCCTCCAGTACTTC.